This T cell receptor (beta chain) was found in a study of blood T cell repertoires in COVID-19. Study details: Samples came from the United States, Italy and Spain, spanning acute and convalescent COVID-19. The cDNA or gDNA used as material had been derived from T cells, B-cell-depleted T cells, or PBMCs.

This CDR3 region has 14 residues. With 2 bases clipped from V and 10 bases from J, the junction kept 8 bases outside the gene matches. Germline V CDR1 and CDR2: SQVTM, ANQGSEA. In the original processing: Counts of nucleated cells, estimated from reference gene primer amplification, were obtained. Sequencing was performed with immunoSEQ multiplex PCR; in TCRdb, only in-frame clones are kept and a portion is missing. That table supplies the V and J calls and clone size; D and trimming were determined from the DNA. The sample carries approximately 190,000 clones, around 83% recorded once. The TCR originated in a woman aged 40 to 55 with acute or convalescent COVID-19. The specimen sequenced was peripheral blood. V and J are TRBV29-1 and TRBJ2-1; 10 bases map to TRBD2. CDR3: CSVERLAGAREQFF. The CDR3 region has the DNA TGCAGCGTTGAAAGGCTAGCGGGAGCGCGGGAGCAGTTCTTC.